This T cell receptor (beta chain) was found in a study of CD8 T cells in Susac syndrome. This CDR3 region has 13 residues. Germline values: CDR1 SNHLY, CDR2 FYNNEI. Trimming took 4 bases from V and 3 from J, leaving 7 bases between them. From blood CD8+ and CD4+ T cells, the TCR beta chain was sequenced. Both CD4+ and CD8+ T cells were negatively isolated, and TEMRA cells underwent FACS enrichment. RNA was extracted with the RNeasy kit, and a quantity of 0.5 to 1 ug was reverse transcribed using random hexamers. An immunoSEQ multiplex PCR amplified TCR beta CDR3 over 54 Vbeta and 13 Jbeta. TCRdb passed the immunoSEQ multiplex PCR reads through MiXCR, listing each CDR3 protein once. The sample has some 260,000 distinct CDR3 sequences, 93% seen once.

This rearrangement joins TRBV2 to TRBJ1-5, with D possibly matching TRBD1 (5 bases). The TCR originated in a human donor with multiple sclerosis. Sequencing input: CD4+ T cells from PBMCs. The CDR3 loop is CASSGQINQPQHF. The CDR3 nucleotides are TGTGCCAGCAGTGGACAGATCAATCAGCCCCAGCATTTT.